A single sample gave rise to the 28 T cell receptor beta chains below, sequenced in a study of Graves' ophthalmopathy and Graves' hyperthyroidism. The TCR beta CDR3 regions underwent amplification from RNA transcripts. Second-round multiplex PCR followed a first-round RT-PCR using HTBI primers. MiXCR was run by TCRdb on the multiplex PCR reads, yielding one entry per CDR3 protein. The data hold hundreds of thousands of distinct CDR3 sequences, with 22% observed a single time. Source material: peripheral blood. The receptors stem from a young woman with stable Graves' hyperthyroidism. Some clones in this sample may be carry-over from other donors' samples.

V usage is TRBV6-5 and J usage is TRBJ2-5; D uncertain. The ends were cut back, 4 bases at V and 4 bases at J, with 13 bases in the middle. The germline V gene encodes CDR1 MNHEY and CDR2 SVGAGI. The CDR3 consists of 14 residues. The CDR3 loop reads CASSFGEVGETQYF. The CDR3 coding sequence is TGTGCCAGCAGTTTCGGAGAGGTGGGAGAGACCCAGTACTTC.

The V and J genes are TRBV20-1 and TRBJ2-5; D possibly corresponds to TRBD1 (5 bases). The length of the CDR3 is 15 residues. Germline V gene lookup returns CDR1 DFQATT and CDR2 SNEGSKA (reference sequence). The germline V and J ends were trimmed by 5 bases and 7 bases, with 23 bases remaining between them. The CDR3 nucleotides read TGCAGTGCTTCCGCTCCCTCGGAAAATAGGGGGACCCAGTACTTC. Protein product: CSASAPSENRGTQYF.

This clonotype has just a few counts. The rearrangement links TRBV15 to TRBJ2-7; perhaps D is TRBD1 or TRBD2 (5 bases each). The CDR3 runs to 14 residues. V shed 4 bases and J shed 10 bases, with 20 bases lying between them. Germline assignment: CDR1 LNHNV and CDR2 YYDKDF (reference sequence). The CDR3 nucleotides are TGTGCCACCAGCACCGGACTGGGGCTTAGCGATCAGTACTTC. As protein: CATSTGLGLSDQYF.

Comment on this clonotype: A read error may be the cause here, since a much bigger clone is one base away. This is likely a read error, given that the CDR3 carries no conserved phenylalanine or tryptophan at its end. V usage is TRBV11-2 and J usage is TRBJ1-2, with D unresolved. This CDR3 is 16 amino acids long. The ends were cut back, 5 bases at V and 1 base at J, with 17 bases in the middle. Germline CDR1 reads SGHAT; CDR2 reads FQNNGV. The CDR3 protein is CASSVTVPMVNYGYTV. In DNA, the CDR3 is TGTGCCAGCAGCGTGACGGTGCCAATGGTTAACTATGGCTACACCGTC.

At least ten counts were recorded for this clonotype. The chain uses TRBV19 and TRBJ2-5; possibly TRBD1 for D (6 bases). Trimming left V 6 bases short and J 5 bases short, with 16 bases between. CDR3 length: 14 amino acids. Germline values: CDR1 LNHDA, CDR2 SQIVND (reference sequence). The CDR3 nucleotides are TGTGCCAGTAGCGACCTGGGGGCGGGCGAGACCCAGTACTTC. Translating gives CASSDLGAGETQYF.

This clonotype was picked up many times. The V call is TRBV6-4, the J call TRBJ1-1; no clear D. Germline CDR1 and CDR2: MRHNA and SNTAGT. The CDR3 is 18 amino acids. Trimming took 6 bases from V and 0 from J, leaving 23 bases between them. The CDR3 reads CASRTDVLLMGMNTEAFF. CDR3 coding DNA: TGTGCCAGCAGGACCGACGTTTTGTTGATGGGTATGAACACTGAAGCTTTCTTT.

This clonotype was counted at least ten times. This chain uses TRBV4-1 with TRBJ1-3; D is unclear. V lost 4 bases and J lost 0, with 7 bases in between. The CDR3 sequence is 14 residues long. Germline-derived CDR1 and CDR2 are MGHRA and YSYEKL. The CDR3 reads CASSPDRSGNTIYF. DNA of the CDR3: TGCGCCAGCAGCCCAGATCGCTCTGGAAACACCATATATTTT.

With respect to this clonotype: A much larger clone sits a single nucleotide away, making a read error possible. The CDR3 nucleotides are TGTGCCTGCAGCTTAGTGAGTTCAGGGGGCGGCTACACCTTC. Translating gives CACSLVSSGGGYTF. The chain is built from TRBV11-2 and TRBJ1-2, with 8 nucleotides matching TRBD1. The CDR3 loop spans 14 amino acids. CDR1 and CDR2 from the germline V gene are SGHAT and FQNNGV.

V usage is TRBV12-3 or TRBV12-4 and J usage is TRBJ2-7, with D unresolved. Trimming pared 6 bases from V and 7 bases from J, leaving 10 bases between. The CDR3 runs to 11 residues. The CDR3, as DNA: TGTGCCAGCAGCAACGTAGGGGAGCAGTACTTC. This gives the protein CASSNVGEQYF.

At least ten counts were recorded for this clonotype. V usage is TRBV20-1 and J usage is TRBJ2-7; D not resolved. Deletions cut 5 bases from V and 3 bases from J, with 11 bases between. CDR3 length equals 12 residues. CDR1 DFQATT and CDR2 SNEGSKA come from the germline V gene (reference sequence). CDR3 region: CSAGANSYEQYF. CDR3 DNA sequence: TGCAGTGCTGGAGCCAACAGCTACGAGCAGTACTTC.

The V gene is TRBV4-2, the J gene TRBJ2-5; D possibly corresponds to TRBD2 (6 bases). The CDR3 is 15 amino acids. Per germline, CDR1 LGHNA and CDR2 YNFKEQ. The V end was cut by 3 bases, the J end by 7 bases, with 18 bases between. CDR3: CASSQGTHGGGTQYF. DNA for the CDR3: TGTGCCAGCAGCCAGGGGACCCACGGGGGAGGGACCCAGTACTTC.

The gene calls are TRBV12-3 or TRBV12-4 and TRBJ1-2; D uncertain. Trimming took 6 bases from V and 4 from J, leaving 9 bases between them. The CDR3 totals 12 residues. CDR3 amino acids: CASRTPGYGYTF. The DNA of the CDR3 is TGTGCCAGCAGAACTCCAGGCTATGGCTACACCTTC.

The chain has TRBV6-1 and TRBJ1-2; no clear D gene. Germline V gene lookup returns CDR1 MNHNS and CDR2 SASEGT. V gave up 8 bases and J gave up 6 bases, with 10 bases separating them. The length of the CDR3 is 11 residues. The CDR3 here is CASWGSDGYTF. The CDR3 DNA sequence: TGTGCCAGCTGGGGATCCGATGGCTACACCTTC.

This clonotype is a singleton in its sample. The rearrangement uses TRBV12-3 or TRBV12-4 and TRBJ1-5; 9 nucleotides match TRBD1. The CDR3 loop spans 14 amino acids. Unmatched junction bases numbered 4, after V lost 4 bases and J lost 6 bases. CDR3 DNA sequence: TGTGCCAGCAGTTCCGGACAGGGGCCTCAGCCCCAGCATTTT. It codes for CASSSGQGPQPQHF.

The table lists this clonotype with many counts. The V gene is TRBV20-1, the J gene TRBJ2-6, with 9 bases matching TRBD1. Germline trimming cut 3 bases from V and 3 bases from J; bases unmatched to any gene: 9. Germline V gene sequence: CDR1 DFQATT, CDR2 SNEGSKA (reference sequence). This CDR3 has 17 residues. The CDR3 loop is CSASITGGIGGANVLTF. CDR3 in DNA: TGCAGTGCTAGTATAACAGGGGGCATCGGTGGGGCCAACGTCCTGACTTTC.

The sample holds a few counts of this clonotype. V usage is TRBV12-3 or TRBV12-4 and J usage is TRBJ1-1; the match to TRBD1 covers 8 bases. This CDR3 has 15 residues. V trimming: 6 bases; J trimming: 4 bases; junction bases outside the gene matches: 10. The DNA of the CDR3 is TGTGCCAGCAGCCTACGGACAGGGAAGGTCACTGAAGCTTTCTTT. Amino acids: CASSLRTGKVTEAFF.

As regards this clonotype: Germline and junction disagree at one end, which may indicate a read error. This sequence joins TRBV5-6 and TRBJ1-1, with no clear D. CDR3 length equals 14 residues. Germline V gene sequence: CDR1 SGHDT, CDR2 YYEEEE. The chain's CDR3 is CASSAVGGIFAGGF. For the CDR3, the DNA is TGTGCCAGCAGTGCGGTAGGAGGGATTTTCGCCGGAGGCTTT.

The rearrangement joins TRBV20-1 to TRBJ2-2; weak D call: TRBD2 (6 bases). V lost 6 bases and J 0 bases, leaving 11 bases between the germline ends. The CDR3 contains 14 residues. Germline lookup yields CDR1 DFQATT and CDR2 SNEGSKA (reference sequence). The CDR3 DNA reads TGCAGTGCGCCACTAGCTTCGAACACCGGGGAGCTGTTTTTT. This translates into CSAPLASNTGELFF.

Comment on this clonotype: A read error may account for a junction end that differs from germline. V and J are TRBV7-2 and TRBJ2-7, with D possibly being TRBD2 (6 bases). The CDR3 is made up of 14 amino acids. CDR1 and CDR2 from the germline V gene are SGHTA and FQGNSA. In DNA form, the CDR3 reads TGTGCCAGCTGCTTTCCGGCGGGGCGTTACGAGCAGTACTTC. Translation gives CASCFPAGRYEQYF.

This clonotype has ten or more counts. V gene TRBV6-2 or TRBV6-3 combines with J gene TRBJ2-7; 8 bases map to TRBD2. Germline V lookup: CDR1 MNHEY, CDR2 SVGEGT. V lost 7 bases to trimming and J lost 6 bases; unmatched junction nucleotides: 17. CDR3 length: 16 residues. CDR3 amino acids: CASTHLASGLGGEQYF. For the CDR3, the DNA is TGTGCCAGCACCCACCTGGCTAGCGGGCTTGGAGGCGAGCAGTACTTC.

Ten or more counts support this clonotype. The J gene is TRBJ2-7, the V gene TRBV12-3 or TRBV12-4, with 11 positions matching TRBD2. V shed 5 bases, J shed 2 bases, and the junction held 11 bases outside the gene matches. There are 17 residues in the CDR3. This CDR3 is CASSLGVAGGRTYEQYF. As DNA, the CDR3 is TGTGCCAGCAGTCTCGGGGTAGCGGGAGGGCGGACCTACGAGCAGTACTTC.

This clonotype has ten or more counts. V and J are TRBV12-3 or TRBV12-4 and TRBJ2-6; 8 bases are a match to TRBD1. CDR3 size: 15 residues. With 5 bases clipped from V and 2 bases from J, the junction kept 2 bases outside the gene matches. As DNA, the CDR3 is TGTGCCAGCAGTCAGGACAGGGCTGGGGCCAACGTCCTGACTTTC. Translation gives CASSQDRAGANVLTF.

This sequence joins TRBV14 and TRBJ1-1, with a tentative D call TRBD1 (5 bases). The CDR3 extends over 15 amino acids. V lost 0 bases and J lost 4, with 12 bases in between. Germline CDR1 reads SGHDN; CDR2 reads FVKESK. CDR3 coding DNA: TGTGCCAGCAGCCAAGAAGGGGTCTGGGGCACTGAAGCTTTCTTT. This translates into CASSQEGVWGTEAFF.

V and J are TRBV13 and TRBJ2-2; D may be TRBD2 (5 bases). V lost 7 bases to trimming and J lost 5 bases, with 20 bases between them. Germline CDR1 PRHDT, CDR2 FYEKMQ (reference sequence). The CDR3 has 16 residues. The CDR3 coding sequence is TGTGCCAGCACCCTTTTTGGGGAGTCTATAACCGGGGAGCTGTTTTTT. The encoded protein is CASTLFGESITGELFF.

CDR3 sequence (DNA): TGTGCCAGCAGCTTACTTCAGGGGGCACACTATGGCTACACCTTC. It is translated as CASSLLQGAHYGYTF. This rearrangement joins TRBV7-6 to TRBJ1-2; 8 bases align to TRBD1. The CDR3 loop spans 15 amino acids. The V and J ends lost 2 bases and 3 bases, in that order; junction bases with no gene match: 5. Germline values: CDR1 SGHVS, CDR2 FNYEAQ.

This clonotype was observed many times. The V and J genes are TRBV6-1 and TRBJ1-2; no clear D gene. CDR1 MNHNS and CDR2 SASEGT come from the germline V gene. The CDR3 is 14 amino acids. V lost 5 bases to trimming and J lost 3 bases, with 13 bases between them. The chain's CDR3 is CASSRPGGYYGYTF. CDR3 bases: TGTGCCAGCAGTCGTCCGGGCGGCTACTATGGCTACACCTTC.

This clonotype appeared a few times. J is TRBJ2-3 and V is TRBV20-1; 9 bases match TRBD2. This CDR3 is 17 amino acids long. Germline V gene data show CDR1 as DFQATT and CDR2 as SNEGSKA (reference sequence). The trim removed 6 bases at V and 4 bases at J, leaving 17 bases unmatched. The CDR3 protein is CSATLWGAGGPADTQYF. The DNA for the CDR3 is TGCAGTGCCACCCTCTGGGGGGCGGGAGGGCCCGCAGATACGCAGTATTTT.

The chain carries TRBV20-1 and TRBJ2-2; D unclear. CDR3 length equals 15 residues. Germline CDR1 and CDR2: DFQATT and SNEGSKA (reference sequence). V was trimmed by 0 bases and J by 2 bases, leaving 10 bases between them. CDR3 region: CSARDGSLNTGELFF. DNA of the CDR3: TGCAGTGCTAGAGACGGATCCTTAAACACCGGGGAGCTGTTTTTT.